This entry concerns a single TCR beta chain. The authors reverse transcribed all of the isolated RNA, so sequencing captured expressed TCRB transcripts. Assay used: immunoSEQ multiplex PCR; TCRdb lists only in-frame clones, some missing. The table has 680,000 or so clones, about a sixth seen once. Germline CDR1 is MNHEY and CDR2 is SMNVEV (reference sequence). The CDR3 runs 11 residues. V dropped 5 bases and J dropped 4 bases, with 3 bases sitting between them. The sample is drawn from a study of beta chain features in type 1 diabetes. Across the study: The patients were much like the healthy donors in age, gender and cell yields.

The sequence derives from a man aged 18 to 30 in good health. This sequence joins TRBV27 and TRBJ2-1; D not resolved. Sequencing input: naive CD4+ T cells from blood. The chain's CDR3 is CASSNYNEQFF. Here the CDR3 DNA reads TGTGCCAGCAGTAATTACAATGAGCAGTTCTTC.